Given below is one T cell receptor (beta chain) in context. Its antigen is undetermined. The data were taken from a study of Graves' ophthalmopathy and Graves' hyperthyroidism. CDR1 and CDR2 from the germline V gene are SGHTA and FQGNSA. The CDR3 totals 10 residues. Active ophthalmopathy (CAS at least 3, NOSPECS at least 4), lasting under 3 months. The PBMC fraction was derived from around 9.4 ml of fresh peripheral blood. The study, taken as a whole, reports: In blood, most expanded thyroid clonotypes above 0.001 frequency were also detected. As the model predicted ophthalmopathy progression, it achieved a sensitivity of approximately 65% and a specificity of about 72%.

Amplified TCR beta CDR3 regions were obtained using RNA transcripts as template. The first-round RT-PCR employed HTBI primers together with the Qiagen OneStep RT-PCR kit. A multiplex PCR was then performed as the second round. TCRdb passed the multiplex PCR reads through MiXCR, listing each CDR3 protein once. The sample holds 650,000 to 900,000 distinct CDR3 sequences; about 44% are singletons and the top ten take 44%. The sequencing sample was made of peripheral blood. The V call is TRBV7-2, the J call TRBJ2-7; D is uncertain. The clonotype originates from an adult man with Graves' ophthalmopathy. The CDR3 is CASSSPKTSV. The CDR3 nucleotides are TGTGCCAGCAGCTCTCCAAAGACTTCTGTC.